A selection of T cell receptor beta chains follows, all from one sample in a study of cytomegalovirus exposure and HLA in healthy donors. Sequencing used immunoSEQ multiplex PCR; TCRdb keeps in-frame clones, though not all of them. The sample yields some 140,000 clones, 86% seen once. Sequenced: PBMCs. Receptor source: a man younger than 35 in good health and CMV-seronegative. Both conserved end residues are part of each CDR3. A D gene is named only where the DNA matches it firmly. A row's size may be missing; if present it is once, few, many or a size class.

CDR3 DNA	CDR3 protein	clone size	V gene	J gene	D gene
TGTGCCAGCAGCTTCCCGCCCGGACTAGGAACGGCAGATACGCAGTATTTT	CASSFPPGLGTADTQYF	.	TRBV7-2	TRBJ2-3	TRBD2
TGTGCCAGCAGTTACTCGGAGAGGGAGGGTCAGCCCCAGCATTTT	CASSYSEREGQPQHF	.	TRBV6-5	TRBJ1-5	.
TGTGCCAGTTCTAGGACAGGGCCCTACGAGCAGTACTTC	CASSRTGPYEQYF	.	TRBV19	TRBJ2-7	TRBD1
TGTGCCAGCAGTTATCGGGGGGGCCTTTCGTACGAGCAGTACTTC	CASSYRGGLSYEQYF	.	TRBV6-5	TRBJ2-7	TRBD2
TGTGCCAGCAGTCCCCCCGGGACAGACCAAGAGACCCAGTACTTC	CASSPPGTDQETQYF	.	TRBV27	TRBJ2-5	TRBD1
TGTGCCAGCAGCGGGGGACACGAGCAGTACTTC	CASSGGHEQYF	.	TRBV6-1	TRBJ2-7	.
TGTGCCAGCAGCTTGTTGGGACAGGTGGATCCTACTAACTATGGCTACACCTTC	CASSLLGQVDPTNYGYTF	.	TRBV5-8	TRBJ1-2	TRBD1
TGTGCCAGCAGTCTCACCGGGACACCTAACTATGGCTACACCTTC	CASSLTGTPNYGYTF	.	TRBV27	TRBJ1-2	.
TGTGCCAGCAGCAACACAGGGGGCGCTTACGGGGAGCTGTTTTTT	CASSNTGGAYGELFF	.	TRBV4-2	TRBJ2-2	TRBD1
TGTGCCAGTTCGACAGAGTACTCCTACGAGCAGTACTTC	CASSTEYSYEQYF	.	TRBV19	TRBJ2-7	.
TGTGCCAGCAGCGCACGTGGGGGGTCTGGAAACACCATATATTTT	CASSARGGSGNTIYF	.	TRBV21-1	TRBJ1-3	.
TGTGCCAGCAGCGGGAGGGCCATCAACACCGGGGAGCTGTTTTTT	CASSGRAINTGELFF	once	TRBV11-2	TRBJ2-2	TRBD2
TGTGCCTGGGGACAGCTAACTAGGAATGAGCAGTTCTTC	CAWGQLTRNEQFF	.	TRBV30	TRBJ2-1	.
TGCGCCAGCAGCCAAGATGCAGCGGGGGTATCCTACGAGCAGTACTTC	CASSQDAAGVSYEQYF	.	TRBV4-1	TRBJ2-7	TRBD2
TGTGCCAGCACCACGACCGGGACAGGGTTACATGAGCAGTTCTTC	CASTTTGTGLHEQFF	few	TRBV6-5	TRBJ2-1	TRBD1
TGTGCCAGCAGCCAAGGGACAGGGGGTATTGTCGGACTAGCGGGGGCACTGTCCTACAATGAGCAGTTCTTC	CASSQGTGGIVGLAGALSYNEQFF	.	TRBV14	TRBJ2-1	TRBD2
TGCGCCAGCAGCCAAGCGGGACTAGCTCCCTACGAGCAGTACTTC	CASSQAGLAPYEQYF	.	TRBV4-1	TRBJ2-7	TRBD2
TGCGCCAGCAGCTTGACTAGCGGGAGCTTATACAATGAGCAGTTCTTC	CASSLTSGSLYNEQFF	.	TRBV5-1	TRBJ2-1	TRBD2
TGTGCCAGCAGCTTAGAGGAGAGCCCGGGGGAGCTGTTTTTT	CASSLEESPGELFF	.	TRBV7-9	TRBJ2-2	.
TGTGCCAGCGGCACGGGGGCAGGGGGCATGAACACTGAAGCTTTCTTT	CASGTGAGGMNTEAFF	.	TRBV28	TRBJ1-1	TRBD1
TGTGCCAGCAGCGCAGGACTAGCGGGGACCTACGAGCAGTACTTC	CASSAGLAGTYEQYF	.	TRBV13	TRBJ2-7	TRBD2
TGTGCCAGCAACCTGGGACAGTCGAGGGAAAAACTGTTTTTT	CASNLGQSREKLFF	.	TRBV28	TRBJ1-4	TRBD1
TGTGCCAGCAGTGAAGCAGATGTCCCGGGACTAGCGGGAGAGACCTACGAGCAGTACTTC	CASSEADVPGLAGETYEQYF	.	TRBV2	TRBJ2-7	TRBD2
TGCGCCAGCAGCTTGCTAGCGGGGGGAACATATTCCCACTACAATGAGCAGTTCTTC	CASSLLAGGTYSHYNEQFF	.	TRBV5-1	TRBJ2-1	TRBD2
TGCGCCACCCGAGTCACGTTGGGAGCCGGGGAGCTGTTTTTT	CATRVTLGAGELFF	.	TRBV5-1	TRBJ2-2	.
TGCAGCGGGGGACACGGTGGGGAGACCCAGTACTTC	CSGGHGGETQYF	once	TRBV29-1	TRBJ2-5	.
TGTGCCAGCAGTTCGGTAGCGGGAGTTTACGAGCAGTACTTC	CASSSVAGVYEQYF	.	TRBV28	TRBJ2-7	TRBD2
TGCGCCAGCAGCCCCCGGACAGCTAACACCGGGGAGCTGTTTTTT	CASSPRTANTGELFF	.	TRBV5-1	TRBJ2-2	.
TGCGCCAGCAGCCAAGTGGCCAGCGGGAGTTACGAGCAGTACTTC	CASSQVASGSYEQYF	.	TRBV4-3	TRBJ2-7	TRBD2
TGTGCCAGTAGTTTAACGGGACTAGCGGGAACCTTTAATGAGCAGTTCTTC	CASSLTGLAGTFNEQFF	.	TRBV19	TRBJ2-1	TRBD2
TGTGCCAGCACCCTCCGGGTCGAGAGCTACGAGCAGTACTTC	CASTLRVESYEQYF	few	TRBV7-8	TRBJ2-7	.
TGTGCCAGCAGCCCACGGGGGGGAACGAGCACTGAAGCTTTCTTT	CASSPRGGTSTEAFF	few	TRBV21-1	TRBJ1-1	.
TGTGCCAGCAGCGGAACCTCGACAGACCCTCTCAATCAGCCCCAGCATTTT	CASSGTSTDPLNQPQHF	many	TRBV11-3	TRBJ1-5	.
TGTGCCAGCAGTGATCCGCGGGGGGCGGATACGCAGTATTTT	CASSDPRGADTQYF	.	TRBV6-4	TRBJ2-3	TRBD2
TGTGCCAGCAGCTCGGACAGGGGTAACTATGGCTACACCTTC	CASSSDRGNYGYTF	few	TRBV7-2	TRBJ1-2	TRBD1
TGTGCCAGCAGCGGAACCGGGACAGCACAAGAGACCCAGTACTTC	CASSGTGTAQETQYF	.	TRBV9	TRBJ2-5	TRBD1
TGTGCCAGCAGCACATATATCACAGATACGCAGTATTTT	CASSTYITDTQYF	.	TRBV7-2	TRBJ2-3	.
TGTGCCAGCAGTTTACATCGGGAAGGTGGCTACACCTTC	CASSLHREGGYTF	.	TRBV6-1	TRBJ1-2	.
TGTGCCAGCAGCTTGCGGGCGGGGCACAATGAGCAGTTCTTC	CASSLRAGHNEQFF	.	TRBV5-6	TRBJ2-1	.
TGTGCCAGCAGCCCCGGCGGCGAGCGGTGGGGCTACACCTTC	CASSPGGERWGYTF	.	TRBV7-9	TRBJ1-2	.
TGTGCCAGCAGCTTGACAAGGGGAGAGACCCAGTACTTC	CASSLTRGETQYF	.	TRBV5-5	TRBJ2-5	.
TGTGCCAGCAGTGAAGTCTTAGGGACTAGCGGGGGGTACACAGATACGCAGTATTTT	CASSEVLGTSGGYTDTQYF	.	TRBV6-1	TRBJ2-3	TRBD2
TGTGCCAGCAGTTACTCTGGGACAGGGGTCCAGTTCTTC	CASSYSGTGVQFF	once	TRBV6-5	TRBJ2-1	TRBD1
TGTGCCAGCAGTCCTAGCGTCTACAATGAGCAGTTCTTC	CASSPSVYNEQFF	.	TRBV28	TRBJ2-1	.
TGTGCCAGCAGCGCACGGCAGGGTACTGGGGCCAACGTCCTGACTTTC	CASSARQGTGANVLTF	.	TRBV14	TRBJ2-6	.
TGTGCCAGCAGTGAGGGCCGATTCTCTGGAAACACCATATATTTT	CASSEGRFSGNTIYF	.	TRBV2	TRBJ1-3	.
TGTGCCAGTAGCAACAGGGGACGCTACGAGCAGTACTTC	CASSNRGRYEQYF	.	TRBV19	TRBJ2-7	TRBD1
TGTGCCACCAGCAGAGTACGGGCTAGCGGGAGGGCCTACGAGACCCAGTACTTC	CATSRVRASGRAYETQYF	.	TRBV15	TRBJ2-5	TRBD2
TGTGCCAGCAGTGAATTCACTAGCGGGAACAATGAGCAGTTCTTC	CASSEFTSGNNEQFF	.	TRBV25-1	TRBJ2-1	TRBD2
TGTGCCAGTAGTATCCTGAGCGGGAGGTACAATGAGCAGTTCTTC	CASSILSGRYNEQFF	.	TRBV19	TRBJ2-1	TRBD2
TGCGCCAGCAGCCCACGGCGGGACGAGGAGCTGTTTTTT	CASSPRRDEELFF	.	TRBV4-3	TRBJ2-2	.
TGTGCCAGCAGCCCGGACTCTAACACAGATACGCAGTATTTT	CASSPDSNTDTQYF	.	TRBV11-3	TRBJ2-3	.
TGTGCCAGCAGCTCCCCTGGAGGGGGGGGCTACGAGCAGTACTTC	CASSSPGGGGYEQYF	.	TRBV7-9	TRBJ2-7	.
TGTGCCAGCAGTTCCCTGACAGGGAGCAATCAGCCCCAGCATTTT	CASSSLTGSNQPQHF	.	TRBV6-1	TRBJ1-5	TRBD1
TGTGCCAGCAGTGACCTAAGGACAGGGGGCAATGAGCAGTTCTTC	CASSDLRTGGNEQFF	.	TRBV6-4	TRBJ2-1	TRBD1
TGTGCCACCAGCAGAGATAGGCTAGCGGGAGCAGAGACCCAGTACTTC	CATSRDRLAGAETQYF	.	TRBV15	TRBJ2-5	TRBD2
TGTGCCAGCAGTGACTCGCAAGGGGGACATGGCTACACCTTC	CASSDSQGGHGYTF	.	TRBV6-4	TRBJ1-2	.
TGCGCCAGCAGCCAAAAAATACCGGGACAGGGAAACACCGGGGAGCTGTTTTTT	CASSQKIPGQGNTGELFF	.	TRBV4-1	TRBJ2-2	TRBD1
TGTGCCAGCAGCTTAAGGGGTGGCAGGGCTGATGAAGCTTTCTTT	CASSLRGGRADEAFF	.	TRBV5-4	TRBJ1-1	.
TGTGCCAGCAGTAAAAACAGGGGGCGCGGCACCGGGGAGCTGTTTTTT	CASSKNRGRGTGELFF	.	TRBV27	TRBJ2-2	TRBD1